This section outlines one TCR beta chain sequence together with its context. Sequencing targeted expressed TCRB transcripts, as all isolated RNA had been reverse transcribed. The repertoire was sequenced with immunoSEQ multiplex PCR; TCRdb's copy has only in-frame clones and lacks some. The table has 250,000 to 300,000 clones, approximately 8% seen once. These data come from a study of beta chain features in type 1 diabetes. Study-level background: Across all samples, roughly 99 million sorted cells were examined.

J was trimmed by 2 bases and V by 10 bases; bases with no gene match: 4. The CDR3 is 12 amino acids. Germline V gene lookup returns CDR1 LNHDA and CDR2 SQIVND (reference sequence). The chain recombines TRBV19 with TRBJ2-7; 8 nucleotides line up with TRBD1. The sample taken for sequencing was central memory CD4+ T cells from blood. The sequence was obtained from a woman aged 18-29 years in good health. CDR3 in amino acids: CATEGQAYEQYF. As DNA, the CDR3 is TGTGCCACAGAGGGACAGGCCTACGAGCAGTACTTC.